This TCR beta chain comes out of a study of post-analysis software for immune sequencing data (dated by TCRdb to the mid-2010s). General notes on the study: Relapsing-remitting, secondary progressive and progressive-relapsing multiple sclerosis were recorded as disease courses, and subtype annotation was lacking for some patients. A subset of samples was prepared in parallel using single-end sample barcoding, then pooled and co-amplified after Illumina adapter ligation. The patient repertoires were set against about 12 previously published healthy control repertoires from donors whose ages ranged from 6 to 25 years. Study-wide conclusions, independent of this receptor: Multiple sclerosis patients had significantly lower normalized Chao1 diversity than controls, a result that suggests substantial peripheral T-cell clonal expansion. The multiple sclerosis patient group was slightly younger than the control group. Strong co-clustering of samples prepared in the same batch was shown by direct clustering with F measure, prompting a batch-effect correction.

TCR beta repertoires were profiled from peripheral blood of under 15 young patients with multiple sclerosis to demonstrate the VDJtools post-analysis software. The patients with multiple sclerosis were children and adolescents between 6 and 15 years of age. The receptor library was made with PCR. Sequencing instrument: Illumina HiSeq 2500. To reduce PCR and sequencing biases, unique molecular identifiers were incorporated into the TCR beta cDNA libraries. Every 1 to 10 million input T cells yielded roughly 500,000 cDNA molecules, meaning each molecule approximated one T cell. Patient libraries were prepared and sequenced with the same protocol used for the earlier healthy control dataset. Samples belonging to the same batch were prepared together, multiplexed and sequenced on a shared HiSeq lane. The authors' analysis ran thus. MIGEC was used to process the raw barcoded reads, and molecular identifier groups with only a single read were discarded before consensus assembly and CDR3 extraction. Clonotype tables were post-analysed with VDJtools, and diversity was normalized by down-sampling all datasets to the smallest sample size. To correct batch-related cross-sample contamination, repertoire overlap clustering matched CDR3 amino acid sequences but not nucleotide sequences. TCRdb reprocessed the public reads (quality trimming at Q25 with fastp, clone calling with MiXCR) and kept in-frame beta chains. Each entry merges the rows of one CDR3 protein and shows their most common DNA and genes. The V and J calls were determined by TCRdb, not by the authors. This sample has about 430,000 distinct CDR3 sequences in its table, and 35% to 45% of those were observed once. The ten largest make up around 8% of the sample.

As regards this clonotype: What antigen it recognizes has not been identified. No base-level quality is on record; no much larger clone is a single base apart.

Sequenced: blood. The clonotype originates from a girl aged 2 to 10 with multiple sclerosis.

This receptor has the CDR3 CATSDLQGPSAEAFF. DNA sequence: TGTGCCACCAGTGATTTGCAGGGGCCCAGCGCTGAAGCTTTCTTT. The V and J genes are TRBV24-1 and TRBJ1-1, and possibly TRBD1, on 6 matching bases. From its cysteine to its phenylalanine, the CDR3 spans 15 amino acids. Kept here is only the CDR3 DNA, which spans 45 bases and is read in frame from base 1. From the germline V gene, CDR1 is KGHDR and CDR2 is SFDVKD. Cut back by 0 bases and 6 bases, the V and J ends lie 13 bases apart.